This TCR beta chain was observed in a study of T-cell memory formation after mild COVID-19. V dropped 4 bases and J dropped 3; count of bases not matched to a gene: 3. The germline gives CDR1 SQVTM, CDR2 ANQGSEA. The length of the CDR3 is 13 residues. TCRdb reanalysed the 5' RACE reads using MiXCR and keeps one entry per CDR3 protein. The table has 350,000 to 500,000 distinct CDR3 sequences, less than 25% seen once. This clonotype was sampled from an adult woman who had mild COVID-19 (a few samples of this study predate the infection). Cell type and time point are not known. V is TRBV29-1 and J is TRBJ2-3; 8 bases are a match to TRBD2. The sample was PBMCs or a T cell subset sorted from them (not recorded which). Written as DNA, the CDR3 is TGCAGCGTTGCCGGGGGGGCAACAGATACGCAGTATTTT. Amino acids: CSVAGGATDTQYF.